These 16 T cell receptor beta chains were all obtained from the same sample, sequenced in a study of T cell responses to AZD1222 COVID-19 vaccine. Libraries were prepared by immunoSEQ multiplex PCR; TCRdb keeps only in-frame clonotypes and omits some of them. The table has almost 55,000 clones, approximately 79% seen once. The sequences come from peripheral blood, collected on day 0 of AZD1222 vaccination. The receptor source for this set is an adult in good health.

The rearrangement uses TRBV7-2 and TRBJ2-2; TRBD2 is a possible D gene (5 bases). V lost 5 bases and J 3 bases, leaving 10 bases between the germline ends. CDR3 length equals 14 residues. Germline loops: CDR1 SGHTA, CDR2 FQGNSA. CDR3 nucleotides: TGTGCCAGCAGCCCCCGAGCGGACACCGGGGAGCTGTTTTTT. Encoded protein: CASSPRADTGELFF.

In its sample, this clone was seen once. V and J are TRBV2 and TRBJ2-1, with 8 bases identical to TRBD2. This CDR3 is 13 amino acids long. CDR1 and CDR2 (germline): SNHLY, FYNNEI. With V trimmed by 4 bases and J by 4 bases, 0 bases remained unmatched. The CDR3 region is CASSVAGYNEQFF. The CDR3 DNA is TGTGCCAGCAGTGTAGCGGGATACAATGAGCAGTTCTTC.

The rearrangement links TRBV19 to TRBJ2-3; 12 nucleotides align to TRBD2. Unmatched junction bases numbered 1, after V lost 5 bases and J lost 4 bases. CDR1 and CDR2 (germline): LNHDA, SQIVND (reference sequence). This CDR3 is 14 amino acids long. Here the CDR3 DNA reads TGTGCCAGTAGTCTAGCGGGAGGGTCAGATACGCAGTATTTT. It encodes CASSLAGGSDTQYF. Variable domain in full (rest from reference TRBV19 and TRBJ2-3): DGGITQSPKYLFRKEGQNVTLSCEQNLNHDAMYWYRQDPGQGLRLIYYSQIVNDFQKGDIAEGYSVSREKKESFPLTVTSAQKNPTAFYLCASSLAGGSDTQYFGPGTRLTVL.

The genes are TRBV24-1 and TRBJ2-3, with TRBD1 matching 9 bases. Germline lookup yields CDR1 KGHDR and CDR2 SFDVKD. The CDR3 spans 15 residues. The ends lost 4 bases at V and 4 bases at J; junction bases unmatched: 5. The CDR3 sequence is CATSEPGQGSDTQYF. Written as DNA, the CDR3 is TGTGCCACCAGTGAACCGGGACAGGGCTCAGATACGCAGTATTTT.

The V gene is TRBV28, the J gene TRBJ1-2; 7 nucleotides agree with TRBD1. V was pared by 3 bases and J by 2 bases, with 0 bases of the junction left unmatched. The CDR3 has 13 residues. CDR1 and CDR2 from the germline V gene are MDHEN and SYDVKM. The CDR3 bases are TGTGCCAGCAGTTTGACAGGGAACTATGGCTACACCTTC. The encoded protein is CASSLTGNYGYTF.

The chain employs TRBV7-2 and TRBJ2-2; TRBD1 aligns across 12 bases. Looked up from germline, CDR1 is SGHTA and CDR2 is FQGNSA. The CDR3 consists of 14 residues. Trimming took 2 bases from V and 10 from J; bases not matched to a gene: 2. CDR3 sequence (DNA): TGTGCCAGCAGCTTACGGGACAGGGGGCTGGAGCTGTTTTTT. Amino acids: CASSLRDRGLELFF.

CDR3 coding DNA: TGTGCCAGCAGACCCACTCCCTGGGGGCCCCAGCATTTT. Its protein product is CASRPTPWGPQHF. V and J are TRBV6-5 and TRBJ1-5; no definite D call. CDR1 and CDR2 from the germline V gene are MNHEY and SVGAGI. The CDR3 is 13 residues long. Deletions cut 6 bases from V and 9 bases from J, with 15 bases between.

The genes are TRBV3-1 (or the pseudogene TRBV3-2) and TRBJ1-6; the D gene is possibly TRBD1 (5 bases). Germline-derived CDR1 and CDR2 are LGHDT and YNNKEL (reference sequence). V was trimmed by 3 bases and J by 6 bases, leaving 21 bases between them. This CDR3 contains 18 residues. CDR3 amino acids: CASSHQLGIGTRNSPLHF. The CDR3 DNA is TGTGCCAGCAGCCATCAATTGGGCATCGGGACTCGTAATTCACCCCTCCACTTT.

The CDR3 DNA reads as TGTGCCAGCAGAGGACAGGGTCATTCGAACACTGAAGCTTTCTTT. Translating it yields CASRGQGHSNTEAFF. This sequence joins TRBV2 and TRBJ1-1; 8 bases map to TRBD1. This CDR3 has 15 residues. With 6 bases clipped from V and 1 base from J, the junction kept 7 bases outside the gene matches. Germline V CDR1 and CDR2: SNHLY, FYNNEI. Variable domain in full (rest from reference TRBV2 and TRBJ1-1): EPEVTQTPSHQVTQMGQEVILRCVPISNHLYFYWYRQILGQKVEFLVSFYNNEISEKSEIFDDQFSVERPDGSNFTLKIRSTKLEDSAMYFCASRGQGHSNTEAFFGQGTRLTVV.

The chain couples TRBV24-1 to TRBJ2-5; 7 nucleotides align to TRBD1. This CDR3 contains 15 residues. The ends lost 1 base at V and 3 bases at J; junction bases unmatched: 4. Germline CDR1 reads KGHDR; CDR2 reads SFDVKD. The CDR3 is CATSDFAGTEETQYF. The CDR3 coding sequence is TGTGCCACCAGTGATTTCGCCGGGACAGAAGAGACCCAGTACTTC.

The J gene is TRBJ1-3, the V gene TRBV18; D is perhaps TRBD1 (5 bases). Germline V gene sequence: CDR1 KGHSH, CDR2 LQKENI. The CDR3 loop spans 16 amino acids. Trimming removed 2 bases from V and 11 bases from J, with 22 bases in between. The CDR3 protein is CASSPFSGHNPLSIYF. In DNA, the CDR3 is TGTGCCAGCTCACCATTTTCAGGACATAACCCTTTGTCCATATATTTT.

The V call is TRBV9, the J call TRBJ1-1, with D possibly TRBD1 on 6 matching bases. Germline values: CDR1 SGDLS, CDR2 YYNGEE. With 0 bases removed from V and 5 bases from J, the gap between germline ends came to 17 bases. CDR3 length: 16 amino acids. CDR3: CASSVGPGRGGTEAFF. DNA for the CDR3: TGTGCCAGCAGCGTAGGGCCGGGCAGGGGAGGTACTGAAGCTTTCTTT.

V is TRBV20-1 and J is TRBJ1-2, with TRBD1 as a possible D gene (5 bases). The CDR3 totals 10 residues. CDR1 is DFQATT and CDR2 is SNEGSKA in the germline V gene (reference sequence). The CDR3 DNA is TGCATTCCAGGGAGGGACGGCTACACCTTC. As protein: CIPGRDGYTF.

This sequence joins TRBV5-4 and TRBJ2-2; D not resolved. Germline V gene data show CDR1 as SGHNT and CDR2 as YYREEE (reference sequence). V gave up 3 bases and J gave up 4 bases, with 10 bases separating them. This CDR3 spans 14 amino acids. CDR3 bases: TGTGCCAGCAGCTCCGATTCGAGCACCGGGGAGCTGTTTTTT. Encoded protein: CASSSDSSTGELFF.

This chain uses TRBV30 with TRBJ1-1; the D is unclear. Per the germline V gene, CDR1 is GTSNPN and CDR2 is SVGIG (reference sequence). The CDR3 has 16 residues. V lost 4 bases to trimming and J lost 1 base, with 19 bases between them. The CDR3 nucleotides read TGTGCCTGGAACCCCTCAAGGGCGGTCGCGAACACTGAAGCTTTCTTT. It yields the protein CAWNPSRAVANTEAFF. Complete variable domain (other parts from reference TRBV30 and TRBJ1-1): SQTIHQWPATLVQPVGSPLSLECTVEGTSNPNLYWYRQAAGRGLQLLFYSVGIGQISSEVPQNLSASRPQDRQFILSSKKLLLSDSGFYLCAWNPSRAVANTEAFFGQGTRLTVV.

This clone was seen a few times. The chain is built from TRBV5-4 and TRBJ2-3, with D uncertain. V was cut by 1 base and J by 1 base, with 10 bases left in between. The CDR3 has 15 residues. The germline gives CDR1 SGHNT, CDR2 YYREEE (reference sequence). The CDR3, as DNA: TGTGCCAGCAGCTTGAGGACCGGAGGCACAGATACGCAGTATTTT. Its protein product is CASSLRTGGTDTQYF. Filled out from reference TRBV5-4 and TRBJ2-3, the complete variable domain reads ETGVTQSPTHLIKTRGQQVTLRCSSQSGHNTVSWYQQALGQGPQFIFQYYREEENGRGNFPPRFSGLQFPNYSSELNVNALELDDSALYLCASSLRTGGTDTQYFGPGTRLTVL.